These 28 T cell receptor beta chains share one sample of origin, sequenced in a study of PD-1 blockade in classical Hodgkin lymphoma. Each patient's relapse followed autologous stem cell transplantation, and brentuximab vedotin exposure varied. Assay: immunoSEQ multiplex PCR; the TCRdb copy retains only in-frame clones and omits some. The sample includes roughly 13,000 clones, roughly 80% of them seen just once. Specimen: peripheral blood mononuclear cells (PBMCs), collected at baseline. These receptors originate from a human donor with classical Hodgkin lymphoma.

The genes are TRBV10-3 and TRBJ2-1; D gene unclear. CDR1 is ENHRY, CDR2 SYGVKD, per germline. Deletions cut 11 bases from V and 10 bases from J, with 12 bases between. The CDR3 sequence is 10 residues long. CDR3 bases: TGTGCCGTCGGAATGGGGGAGCAGTTCTTC. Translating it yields CAVGMGEQFF.

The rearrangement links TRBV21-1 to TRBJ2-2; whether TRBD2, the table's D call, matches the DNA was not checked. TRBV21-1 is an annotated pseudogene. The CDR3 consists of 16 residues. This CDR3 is CASSRGASGSSGELFF. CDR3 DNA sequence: TGTGCCAGCAGCCGAGGGGCTAGCGGGAGTAGCGGGGAGCTGTTTTTT.

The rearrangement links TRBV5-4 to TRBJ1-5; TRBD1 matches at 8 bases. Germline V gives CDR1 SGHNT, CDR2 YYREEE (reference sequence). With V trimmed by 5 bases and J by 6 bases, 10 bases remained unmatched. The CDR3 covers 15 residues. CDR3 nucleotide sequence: TGTGCCAGCAGTTCCGGACAGGGTTCTGGTCAGCCCCAGCATTTT. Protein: CASSSGQGSGQPQHF.

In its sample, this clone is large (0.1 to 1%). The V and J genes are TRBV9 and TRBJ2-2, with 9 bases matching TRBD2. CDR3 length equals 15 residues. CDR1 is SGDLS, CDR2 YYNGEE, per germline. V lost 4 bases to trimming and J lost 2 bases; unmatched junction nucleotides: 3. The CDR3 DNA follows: TGTGCCAGCAGCCTTAGCGGGGGAAACACCGGGGAGCTGTTTTTT. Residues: CASSLSGGNTGELFF.

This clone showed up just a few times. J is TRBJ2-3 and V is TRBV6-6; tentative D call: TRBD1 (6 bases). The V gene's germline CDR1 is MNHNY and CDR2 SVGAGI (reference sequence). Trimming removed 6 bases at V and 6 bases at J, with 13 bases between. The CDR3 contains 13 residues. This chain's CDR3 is CASREQGSDTQYF. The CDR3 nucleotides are TGTGCCAGCAGGGAACAGGGTTCGGATACGCAGTATTTT.

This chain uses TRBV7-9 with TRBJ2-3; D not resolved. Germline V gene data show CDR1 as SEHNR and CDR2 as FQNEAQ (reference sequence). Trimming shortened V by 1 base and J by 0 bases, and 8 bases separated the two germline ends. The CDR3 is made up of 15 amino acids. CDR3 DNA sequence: TGTGCCAGCAGCTTAGGCACGGACAGCACAGATACGCAGTATTTT. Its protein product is CASSLGTDSTDTQYF.

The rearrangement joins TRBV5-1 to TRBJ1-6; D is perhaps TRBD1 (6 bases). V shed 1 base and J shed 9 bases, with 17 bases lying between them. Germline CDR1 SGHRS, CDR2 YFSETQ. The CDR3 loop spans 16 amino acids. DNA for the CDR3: TGCGCCAGCAGCTTGATTTCGGGACAATCCCTTTCACCCCTCCACTTT. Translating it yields CASSLISGQSLSPLHF.

Written as DNA, the CDR3 is TGTGCCAGCAGTGAACTCGGGGGGTCCAATGAGCAGTTCTTC. The encoded protein is CASSELGGSNEQFF. The chain has TRBV6-1 and TRBJ2-1; 7 bases are shared with TRBD2. Germline V gene data show CDR1 as MNHNS and CDR2 as SASEGT. CDR3 size: 14 residues. V lost 2 bases and J lost 6; bases outside the gene matches: 4.

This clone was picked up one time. The CDR3 bases are TGTGCCAGCAGTTACCCACCAGGGACAGGGGCGCAGTTCTTC. Its protein is CASSYPPGTGAQFF. The rearrangement joins TRBV6-6 to TRBJ2-1, with TRBD1 matching 10 bases. V shed 2 bases and J 12 bases; nucleotides not matched to a gene: 7. The germline gives CDR1 MNHNY, CDR2 SVGAGI (reference sequence). There are 14 residues in the CDR3.

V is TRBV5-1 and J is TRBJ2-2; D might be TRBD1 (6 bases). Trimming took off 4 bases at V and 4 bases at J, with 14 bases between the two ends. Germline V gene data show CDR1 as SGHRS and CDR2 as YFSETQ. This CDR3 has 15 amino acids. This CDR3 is CASSLRQVSTGELFF. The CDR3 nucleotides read TGCGCCAGCAGCCTCCGACAGGTTAGCACCGGGGAGCTGTTTTTT.

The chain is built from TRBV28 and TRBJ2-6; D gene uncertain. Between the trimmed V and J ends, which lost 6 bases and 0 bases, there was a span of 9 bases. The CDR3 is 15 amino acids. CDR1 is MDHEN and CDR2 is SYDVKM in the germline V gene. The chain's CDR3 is CASSFPTSGANVLTF. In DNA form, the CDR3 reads TGTGCCAGCAGCTTTCCTACCTCTGGGGCCAACGTCCTGACTTTC. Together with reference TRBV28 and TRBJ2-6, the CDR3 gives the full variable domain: DVKVTQSSRYLVKRTGEKVFLECVQDMDHENMFWYRQDPGLGLRLIYFSYDVKMKEKGDIPEGYSVSREKKERFSLILESASTNQTSMYLCASSFPTSGANVLTFGAGSRLTVL.

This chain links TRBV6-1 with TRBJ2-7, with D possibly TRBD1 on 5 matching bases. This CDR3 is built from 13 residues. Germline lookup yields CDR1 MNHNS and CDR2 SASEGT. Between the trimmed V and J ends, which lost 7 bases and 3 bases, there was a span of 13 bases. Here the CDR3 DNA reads TGTGCCAGCATTCGCGACAGCCTCTACGAGCAGTACTTC. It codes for CASIRDSLYEQYF.

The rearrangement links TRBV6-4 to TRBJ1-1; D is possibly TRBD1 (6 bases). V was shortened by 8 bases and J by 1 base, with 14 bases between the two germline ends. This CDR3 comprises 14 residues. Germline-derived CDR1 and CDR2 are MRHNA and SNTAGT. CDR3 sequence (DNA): TGTGCCAGCCGGGACACCTCGCGGAACACTGAAGCTTTCTTT. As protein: CASRDTSRNTEAFF.

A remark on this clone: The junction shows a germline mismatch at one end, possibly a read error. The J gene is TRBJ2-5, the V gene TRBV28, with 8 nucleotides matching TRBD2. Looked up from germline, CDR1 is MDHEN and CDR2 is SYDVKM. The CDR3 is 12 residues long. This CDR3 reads CASSSTSAGPHF. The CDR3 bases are TGTGCCAGCAGTTCGACTAGCGCGGGTCCTCACTTC.

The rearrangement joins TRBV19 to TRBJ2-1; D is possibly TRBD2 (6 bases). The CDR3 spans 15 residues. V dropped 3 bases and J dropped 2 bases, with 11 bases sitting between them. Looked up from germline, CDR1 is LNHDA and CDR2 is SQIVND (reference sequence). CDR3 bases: TGTGCCAGTAGTATTTTGTTAGCGGCCTACAATGAGCAGTTCTTC. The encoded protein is CASSILLAAYNEQFF.

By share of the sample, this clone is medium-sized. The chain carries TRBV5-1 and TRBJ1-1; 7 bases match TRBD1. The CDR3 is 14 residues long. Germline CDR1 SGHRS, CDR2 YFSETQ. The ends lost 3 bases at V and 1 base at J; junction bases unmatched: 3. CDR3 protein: CASSSGQKNTEAFF. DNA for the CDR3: TGCGCCAGCAGCTCGGGACAGAAGAACACTGAAGCTTTCTTT.

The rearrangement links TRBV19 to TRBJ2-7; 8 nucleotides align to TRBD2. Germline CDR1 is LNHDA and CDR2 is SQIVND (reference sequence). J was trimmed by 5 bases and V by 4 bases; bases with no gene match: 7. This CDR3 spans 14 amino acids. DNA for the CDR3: TGTGCCAGTAGTACAACTAGCGGCAGCAACGAGCAGTACTTC. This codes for CASSTTSGSNEQYF.

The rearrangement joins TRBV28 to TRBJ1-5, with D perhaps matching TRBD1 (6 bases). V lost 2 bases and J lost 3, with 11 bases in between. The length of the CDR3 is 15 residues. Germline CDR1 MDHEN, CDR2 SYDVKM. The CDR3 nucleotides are TGTGCCAGCAGTTTAGCGGCAGGGGTCAATCAGCCCCAGCATTTT. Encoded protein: CASSLAAGVNQPQHF. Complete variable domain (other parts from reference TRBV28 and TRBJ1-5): DVKVTQSSRYLVKRTGEKVFLECVQDMDHENMFWYRQDPGLGLRLIYFSYDVKMKEKGDIPEGYSVSREKKERFSLILESASTNQTSMYLCASSLAAGVNQPQHFGDGTRLSIL.

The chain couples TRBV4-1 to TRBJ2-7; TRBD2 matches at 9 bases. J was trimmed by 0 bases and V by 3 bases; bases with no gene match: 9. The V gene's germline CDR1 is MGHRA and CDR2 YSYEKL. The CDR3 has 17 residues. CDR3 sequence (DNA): TGCGCCAGCAGCCAGGGAACTAGCGGGTGGAGCTCCTACGAGCAGTACTTC. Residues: CASSQGTSGWSSYEQYF.

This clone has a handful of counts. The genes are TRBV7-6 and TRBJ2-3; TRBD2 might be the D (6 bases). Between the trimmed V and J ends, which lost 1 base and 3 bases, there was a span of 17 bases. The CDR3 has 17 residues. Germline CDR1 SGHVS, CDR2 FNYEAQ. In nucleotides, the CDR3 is TGTGCCAGCAGCTTAGGCTCGTCGGGGGTTCAAACAGATACGCAGTATTTT. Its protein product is CASSLGSSGVQTDTQYF.

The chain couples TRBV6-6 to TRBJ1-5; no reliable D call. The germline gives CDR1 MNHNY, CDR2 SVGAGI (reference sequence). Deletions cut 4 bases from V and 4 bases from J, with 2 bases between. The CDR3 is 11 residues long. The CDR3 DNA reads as TGTGCCAGCAGTTCTAATCAGCCCCAGCATTTT. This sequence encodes CASSSNQPQHF.

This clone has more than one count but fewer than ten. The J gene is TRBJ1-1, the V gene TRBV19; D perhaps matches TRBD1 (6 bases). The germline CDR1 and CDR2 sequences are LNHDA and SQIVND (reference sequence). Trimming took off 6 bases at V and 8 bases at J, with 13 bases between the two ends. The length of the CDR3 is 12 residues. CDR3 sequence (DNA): TGTGCCAGTAGGGCTTGGACAGACGAAGCTTTCTTT. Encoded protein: CASRAWTDEAFF.

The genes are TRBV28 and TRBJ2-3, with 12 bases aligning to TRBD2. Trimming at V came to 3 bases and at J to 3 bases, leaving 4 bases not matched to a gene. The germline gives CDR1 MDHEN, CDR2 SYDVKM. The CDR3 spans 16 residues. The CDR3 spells CASSFGGLAGTDTQYF. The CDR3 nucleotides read TGTGCCAGCAGTTTCGGCGGACTAGCGGGAACAGATACGCAGTATTTT. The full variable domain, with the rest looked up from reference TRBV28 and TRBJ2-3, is DVKVTQSSRYLVKRTGEKVFLECVQDMDHENMFWYRQDPGLGLRLIYFSYDVKMKEKGDIPEGYSVSREKKERFSLILESASTNQTSMYLCASSFGGLAGTDTQYFGPGTRLTVL.

The CDR3 loop is CASSPTTGSGGYTF. CDR3 nucleotide sequence: TGTGCCAGCAGCCCGACGACAGGGTCCGGTGGCTACACCTTC. The V call is TRBV9, the J call TRBJ1-2; the match to TRBD1 covers 7 bases. CDR3 length equals 14 residues. The junction had 10 bases not matched to a gene; V was cut back by 4 bases and J by 7 bases. Germline assignment: CDR1 SGDLS and CDR2 YYNGEE.

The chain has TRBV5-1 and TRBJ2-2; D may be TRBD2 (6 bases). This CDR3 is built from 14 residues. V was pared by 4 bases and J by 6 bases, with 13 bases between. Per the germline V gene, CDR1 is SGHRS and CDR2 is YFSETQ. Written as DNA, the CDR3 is TGCGCCAGCAGCATCCTGTCGGGGGCCGGGGAGCTGTTTTTT. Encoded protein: CASSILSGAGELFF.

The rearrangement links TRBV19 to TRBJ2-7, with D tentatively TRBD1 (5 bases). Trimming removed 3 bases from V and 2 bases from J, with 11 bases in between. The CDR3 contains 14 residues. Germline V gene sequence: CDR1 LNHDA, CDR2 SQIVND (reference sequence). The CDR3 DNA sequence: TGTGCCAGTAGTATCAGGGCTTACCCCTACGAGCAGTACTTC. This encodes CASSIRAYPYEQYF.

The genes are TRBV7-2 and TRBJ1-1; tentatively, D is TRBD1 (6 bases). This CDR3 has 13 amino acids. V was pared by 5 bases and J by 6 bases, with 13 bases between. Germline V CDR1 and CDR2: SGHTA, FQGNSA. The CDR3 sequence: CASSTRDTSEAFF. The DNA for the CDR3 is TGTGCCAGCAGCACAAGGGACACCTCTGAAGCTTTCTTT.

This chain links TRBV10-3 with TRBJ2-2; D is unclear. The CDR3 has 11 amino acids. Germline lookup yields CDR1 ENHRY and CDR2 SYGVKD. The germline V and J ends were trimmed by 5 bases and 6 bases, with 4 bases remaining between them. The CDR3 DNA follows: TGTGCCATCAGTCCCGCCGGGGAGCTGTTTTTT. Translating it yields CAISPAGELFF.